This T cell receptor (beta chain) is from a study of shared clonotypes between healthy human individuals. CD45RO-negative CD8 cells positively selected for CCR7 made up the naive population, which excluded terminally differentiated effector memory CD45RA+ cells. The table came from immunoSEQ multiplex PCR; TCRdb's copy has only in-frame clones and leaves some out. Here the sample spans 2 million to 2.5 million clones, approximately 94% being singletons. Study outcomes and limitations: Generally, naive subsets (rather than memory subsets) showed larger estimated richness.

A note on this clone: Its antigen is unidentified.

Trimming left V 2 bases short and J 1 base short, with 8 bases between. The CDR3 totals 14 residues. Per the germline V gene, CDR1 is MDHEN and CDR2 is SYDVKM. The sample comprised naive CD8+ T cells sorted from blood. The chain recombines TRBV28 with TRBJ1-1; D uncertain. This receptor was identified in a man between 18 and 29 years old in good health. CDR3 loop: CASSLMVSNTEAFF. For the CDR3, the DNA is TGTGCCAGCAGTTTAATGGTTTCGAACACTGAAGCTTTCTTT.